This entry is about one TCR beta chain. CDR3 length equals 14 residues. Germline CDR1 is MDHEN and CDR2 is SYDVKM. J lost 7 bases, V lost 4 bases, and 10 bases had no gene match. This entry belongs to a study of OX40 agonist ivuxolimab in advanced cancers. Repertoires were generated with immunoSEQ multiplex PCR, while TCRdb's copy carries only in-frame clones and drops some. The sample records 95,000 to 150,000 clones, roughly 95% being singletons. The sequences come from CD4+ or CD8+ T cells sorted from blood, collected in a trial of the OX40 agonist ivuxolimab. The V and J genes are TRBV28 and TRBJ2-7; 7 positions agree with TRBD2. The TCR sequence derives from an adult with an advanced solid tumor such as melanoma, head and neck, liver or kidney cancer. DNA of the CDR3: TGTGCCAGCAGTTCCTCGGGAGGAGGGAGGGAGCAGTACTTC. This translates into CASSSSGGGREQYF.